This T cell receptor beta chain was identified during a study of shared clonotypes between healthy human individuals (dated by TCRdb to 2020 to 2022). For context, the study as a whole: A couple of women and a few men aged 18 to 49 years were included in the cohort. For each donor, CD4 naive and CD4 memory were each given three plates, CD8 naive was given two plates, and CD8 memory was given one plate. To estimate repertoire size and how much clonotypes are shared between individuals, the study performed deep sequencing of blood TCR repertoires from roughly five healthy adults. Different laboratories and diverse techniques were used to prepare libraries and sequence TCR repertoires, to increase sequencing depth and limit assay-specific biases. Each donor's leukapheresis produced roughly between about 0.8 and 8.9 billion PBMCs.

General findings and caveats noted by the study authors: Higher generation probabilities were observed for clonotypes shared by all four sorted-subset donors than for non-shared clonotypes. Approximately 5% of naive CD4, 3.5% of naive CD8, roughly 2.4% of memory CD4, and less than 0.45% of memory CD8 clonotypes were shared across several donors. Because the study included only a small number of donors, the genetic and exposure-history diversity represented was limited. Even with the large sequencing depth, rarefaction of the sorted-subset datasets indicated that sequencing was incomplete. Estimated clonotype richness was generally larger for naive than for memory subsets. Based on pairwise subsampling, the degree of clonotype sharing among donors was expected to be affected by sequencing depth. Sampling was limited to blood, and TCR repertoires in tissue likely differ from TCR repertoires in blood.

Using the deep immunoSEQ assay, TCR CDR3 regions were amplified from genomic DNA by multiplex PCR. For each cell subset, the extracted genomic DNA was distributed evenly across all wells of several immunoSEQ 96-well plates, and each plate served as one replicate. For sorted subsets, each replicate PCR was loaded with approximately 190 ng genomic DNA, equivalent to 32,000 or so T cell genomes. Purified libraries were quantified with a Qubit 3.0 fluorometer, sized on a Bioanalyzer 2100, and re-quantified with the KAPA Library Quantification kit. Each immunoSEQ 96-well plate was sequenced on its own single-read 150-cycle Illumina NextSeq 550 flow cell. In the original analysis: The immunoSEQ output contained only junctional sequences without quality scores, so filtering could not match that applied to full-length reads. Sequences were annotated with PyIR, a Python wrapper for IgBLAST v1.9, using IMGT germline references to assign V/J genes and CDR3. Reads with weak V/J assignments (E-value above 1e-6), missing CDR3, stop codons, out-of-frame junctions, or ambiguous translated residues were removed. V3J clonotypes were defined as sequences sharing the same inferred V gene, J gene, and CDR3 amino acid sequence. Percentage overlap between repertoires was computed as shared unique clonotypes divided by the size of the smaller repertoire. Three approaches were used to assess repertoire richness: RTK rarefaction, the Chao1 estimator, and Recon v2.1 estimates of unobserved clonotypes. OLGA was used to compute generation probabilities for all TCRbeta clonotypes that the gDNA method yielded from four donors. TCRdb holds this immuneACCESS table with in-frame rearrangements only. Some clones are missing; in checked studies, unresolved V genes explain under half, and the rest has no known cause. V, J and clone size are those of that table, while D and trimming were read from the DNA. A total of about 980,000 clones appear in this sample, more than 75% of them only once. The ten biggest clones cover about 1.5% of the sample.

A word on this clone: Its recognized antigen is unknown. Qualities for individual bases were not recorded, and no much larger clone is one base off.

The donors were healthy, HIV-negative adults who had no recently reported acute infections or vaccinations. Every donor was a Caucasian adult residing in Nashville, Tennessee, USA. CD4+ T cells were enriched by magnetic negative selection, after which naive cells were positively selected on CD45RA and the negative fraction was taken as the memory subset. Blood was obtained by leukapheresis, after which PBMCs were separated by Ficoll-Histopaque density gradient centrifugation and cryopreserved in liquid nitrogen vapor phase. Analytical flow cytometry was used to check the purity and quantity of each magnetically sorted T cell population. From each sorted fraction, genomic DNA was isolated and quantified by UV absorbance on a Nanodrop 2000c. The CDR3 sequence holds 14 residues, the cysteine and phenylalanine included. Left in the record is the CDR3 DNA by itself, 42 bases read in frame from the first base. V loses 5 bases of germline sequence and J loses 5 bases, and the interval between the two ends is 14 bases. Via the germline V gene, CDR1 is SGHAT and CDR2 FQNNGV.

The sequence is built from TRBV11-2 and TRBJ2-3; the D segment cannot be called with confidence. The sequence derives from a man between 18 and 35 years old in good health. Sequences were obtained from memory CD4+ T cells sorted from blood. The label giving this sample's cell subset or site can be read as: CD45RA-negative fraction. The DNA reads TGTGCCAGCAGCCCCCGTCGGGTGGAAGATACGCAGTATTTT. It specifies CASSPRRVEDTQYF.